This T cell receptor (beta chain) emerged from a study of siplizumab effects on memory and regulatory T cells. Germline CDR1 reads SGHRS; CDR2 reads YFSETQ. Trimming removed 3 bases from V and 3 bases from J, with 20 bases in between. This CDR3 region has 17 residues. This clone appeared a single time. The antigen is unknown. Study conclusions and caveats: Siplizumab produced a significant drop in alloreactive sequences attributable to unstimulated CD4+ memory cells. Suppression by proliferating Tregs derived from siplizumab cultures was not verified. Naive T cells apparently outstripped memory cells in diversity and seemed major alloresponse contributors.

The study assayed approximately 100,000 TCR templates per sample. Profiled with immunoSEQ multiplex PCR; TCRdb holds only in-frame clones, not every one. The sample holds 80,000 to 130,000 clones, more than 90% seen once. The sequence derives from a human donor in good health. Some clones in this sample may be carry-over from other donors' samples. The V gene is TRBV5-1, the J gene TRBJ2-3; weak D call: TRBD1 (6 bases). The sample taken for sequencing was CD4+ T cells sorted from blood. CDR3 residues: CASSSGNSGDRTDTQYF. The DNA of the CDR3 is TGCGCCAGCAGCTCCGGGAATTCAGGGGATAGGACAGATACGCAGTATTTT.